This T cell receptor beta chain was documented in a study of blood T cells in healthy people across ages. About this clonotype: The target antigen is unknown.

V was pared by 2 bases and J by 2 bases, with 13 bases between. The CDR3 covers 16 residues. Germline lookup yields CDR1 SQVTM and CDR2 ANQGSEA. Alongside a J-beta primer mix, a sample-barcoded 5' primer served in a second PCR lasting about 7 to 12 cycles. Using its own MiXCR run on the 5' RACE reads, TCRdb lists one record per CDR3 protein. The repertoire includes about 680,000 distinct CDR3 sequences, approximately 49% of them detected once, and under 35% sits in the top ten. Study-wide findings and caveats: Leaving the PBMCs unsorted stopped any conclusive comparison of naive versus antigen-experienced cells.

Sequencing used blood. This rearrangement joins TRBV29-1 to TRBJ2-6, with D unclear. The sequence was obtained from an older woman in good health. CDR3 in DNA: TGCAGCGTTGAACCCCTGCTGGGAACTGGGGCCAACGTCCTGACTTTC. It specifies CSVEPLLGTGANVLTF.